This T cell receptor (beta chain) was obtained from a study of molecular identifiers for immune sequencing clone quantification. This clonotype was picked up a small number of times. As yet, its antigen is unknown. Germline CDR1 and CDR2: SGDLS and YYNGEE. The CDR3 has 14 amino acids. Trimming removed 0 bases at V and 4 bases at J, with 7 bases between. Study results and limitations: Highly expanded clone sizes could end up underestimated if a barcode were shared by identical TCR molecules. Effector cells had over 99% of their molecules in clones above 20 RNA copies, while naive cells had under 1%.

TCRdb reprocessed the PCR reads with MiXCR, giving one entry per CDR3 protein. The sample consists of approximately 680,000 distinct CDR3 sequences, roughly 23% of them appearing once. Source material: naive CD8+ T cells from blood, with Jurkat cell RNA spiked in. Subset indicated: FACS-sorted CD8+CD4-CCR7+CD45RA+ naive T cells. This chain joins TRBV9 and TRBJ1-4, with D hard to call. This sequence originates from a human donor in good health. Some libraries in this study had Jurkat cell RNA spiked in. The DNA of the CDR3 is TGTGCCAGCAGCGTAGGTCAGAGTAATGAAAAACTGTTTTTT. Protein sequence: CASSVGQSNEKLFF.